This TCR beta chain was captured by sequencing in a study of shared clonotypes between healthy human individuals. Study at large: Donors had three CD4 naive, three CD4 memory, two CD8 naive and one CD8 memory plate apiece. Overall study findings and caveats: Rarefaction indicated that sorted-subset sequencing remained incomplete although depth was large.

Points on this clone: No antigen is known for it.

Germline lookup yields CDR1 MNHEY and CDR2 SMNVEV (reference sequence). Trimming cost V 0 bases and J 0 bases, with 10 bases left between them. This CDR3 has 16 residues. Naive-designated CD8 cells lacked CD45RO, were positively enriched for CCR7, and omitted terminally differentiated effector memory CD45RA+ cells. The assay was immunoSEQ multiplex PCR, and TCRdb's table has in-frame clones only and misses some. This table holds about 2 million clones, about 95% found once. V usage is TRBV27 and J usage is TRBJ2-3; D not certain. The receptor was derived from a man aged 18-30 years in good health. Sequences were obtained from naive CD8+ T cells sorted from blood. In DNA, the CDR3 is TGTGCCAGCAGTTTATCGCCCGAAACTAGCACAGATACGCAGTATTTT. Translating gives CASSLSPETSTDTQYF.